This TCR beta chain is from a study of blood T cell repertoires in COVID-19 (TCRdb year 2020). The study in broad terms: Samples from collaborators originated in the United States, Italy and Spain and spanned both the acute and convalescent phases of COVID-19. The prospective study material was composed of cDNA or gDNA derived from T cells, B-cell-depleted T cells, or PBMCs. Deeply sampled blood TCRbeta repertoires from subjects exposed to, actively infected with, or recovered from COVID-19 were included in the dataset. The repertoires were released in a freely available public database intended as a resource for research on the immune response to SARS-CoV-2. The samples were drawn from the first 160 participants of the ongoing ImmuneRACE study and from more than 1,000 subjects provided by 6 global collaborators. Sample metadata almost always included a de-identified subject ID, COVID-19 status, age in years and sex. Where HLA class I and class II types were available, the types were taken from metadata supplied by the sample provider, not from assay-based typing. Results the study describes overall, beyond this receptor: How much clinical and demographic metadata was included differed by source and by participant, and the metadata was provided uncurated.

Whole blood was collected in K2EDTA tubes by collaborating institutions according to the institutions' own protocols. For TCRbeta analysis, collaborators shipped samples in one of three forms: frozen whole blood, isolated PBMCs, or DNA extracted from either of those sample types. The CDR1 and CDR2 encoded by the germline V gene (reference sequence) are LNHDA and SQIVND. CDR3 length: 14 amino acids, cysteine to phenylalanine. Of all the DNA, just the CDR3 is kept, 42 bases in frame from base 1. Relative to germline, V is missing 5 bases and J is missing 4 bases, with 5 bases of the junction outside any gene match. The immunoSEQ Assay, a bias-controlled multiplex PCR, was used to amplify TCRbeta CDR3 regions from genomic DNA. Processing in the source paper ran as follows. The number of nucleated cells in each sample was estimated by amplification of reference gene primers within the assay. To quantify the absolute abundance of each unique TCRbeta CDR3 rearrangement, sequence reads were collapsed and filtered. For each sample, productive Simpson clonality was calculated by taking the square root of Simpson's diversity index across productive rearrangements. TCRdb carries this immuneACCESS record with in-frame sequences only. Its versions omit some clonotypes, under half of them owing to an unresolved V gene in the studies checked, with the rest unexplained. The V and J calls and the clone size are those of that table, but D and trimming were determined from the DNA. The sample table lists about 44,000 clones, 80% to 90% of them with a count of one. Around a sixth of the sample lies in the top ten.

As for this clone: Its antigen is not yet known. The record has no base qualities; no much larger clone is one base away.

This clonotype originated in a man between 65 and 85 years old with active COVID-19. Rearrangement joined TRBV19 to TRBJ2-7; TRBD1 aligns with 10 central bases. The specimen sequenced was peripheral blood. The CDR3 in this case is CASSPKGQGYEQYF. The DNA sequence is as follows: TGTGCCAGTAGTCCGAAGGGACAGGGGTACGAGCAGTACTTC.